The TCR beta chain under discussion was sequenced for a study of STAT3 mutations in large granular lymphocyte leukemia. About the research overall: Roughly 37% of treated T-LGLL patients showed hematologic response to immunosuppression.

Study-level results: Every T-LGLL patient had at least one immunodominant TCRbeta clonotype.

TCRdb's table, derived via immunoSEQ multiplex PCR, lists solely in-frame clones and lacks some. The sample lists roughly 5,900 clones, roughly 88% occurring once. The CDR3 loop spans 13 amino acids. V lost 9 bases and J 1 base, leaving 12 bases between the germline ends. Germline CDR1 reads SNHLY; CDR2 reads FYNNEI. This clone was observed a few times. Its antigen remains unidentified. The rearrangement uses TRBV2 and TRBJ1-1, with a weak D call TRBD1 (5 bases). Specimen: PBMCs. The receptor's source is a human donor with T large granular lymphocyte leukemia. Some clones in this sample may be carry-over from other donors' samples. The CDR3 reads CASRQWENTEAFF. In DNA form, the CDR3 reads TGTGCCAGTCGACAGTGGGAGAACACTGAAGCTTTCTTT.